This is a list of T cell receptor beta chains from one sample in a study of shared clonotypes between healthy human individuals. Clones were read by immunoSEQ multiplex PCR, and TCRdb kept only the in-frame ones, dropping some. The sample lists roughly 300,000 clones, more than 60% occurring once. The sequenced material came from memory CD4+ T cells sorted from blood. The receptors were sampled from a man aged 30 to 45 in good health. The CDR3 runs from the conserved cysteine through the conserved F or W. A D gene is named only where the DNA matches it firmly. The size entry is marked missing in some rows and otherwise reads once, few, many or a size class.

cdr3_nt | cdr3_aa | d_call | j_call | clone_size | v_call
TGTGCCATCAGGGATAGGACAGGCCAAGAGACCCAGTACTTC | CAIRDRTGQETQYF | TRBD1 | TRBJ2-5 | once | TRBV10-3
TGTGCCAGCTCACGTAAATCCTCAGCGAGCACAGATACGCAGTATTTT | CASSRKSSASTDTQYF | NA | TRBJ2-3 | NA | TRBV18
TGCGCCAGCAGCCAAGATATGAGCGGGAGGCTGCGGTACTTC | CASSQDMSGRLRYF | TRBD2 | TRBJ2-7 | NA | TRBV4-3
TGTGCCAGCAGTTATGTTATTGGGTATGAGCAGTTCTTC | CASSYVIGYEQFF | NA | TRBJ2-1 | NA | TRBV6-6
TGTGCCAGCAGCTTGGCGGCCAGGCCCAACGAGCAGTACTTC | CASSLAARPNEQYF | NA | TRBJ2-7 | NA | TRBV5-4
TGTGCCAGCAGCTTAAGGACTAGCGGGAGGGCCGATGAGCAGTTCTTC | CASSLRTSGRADEQFF | TRBD2 | TRBJ2-1 | few | TRBV5-4
TGTGCCAGCAGCTCAGAGAGATTCAGGAAGGGCGATGGCTACACCTTC | CASSSERFRKGDGYTF | NA | TRBJ1-2 | NA | TRBV11-2
TGTGCCAGCAGTGAACGGCCGGTGCAGTACTTC | CASSERPVQYF | NA | TRBJ2-7 | medium-sized | TRBV2
TGTGCCAGCAGCCCAGATGAAGTCCAGGGGTCCGAGCAGTACTTC | CASSPDEVQGSEQYF | NA | TRBJ2-7 | NA | TRBV11-2
TGTGCCAGCAGCTTAGAAGGGTCGAAGGTCTACGAGCAGTACTTC | CASSLEGSKVYEQYF | NA | TRBJ2-7 | once | TRBV7-8
TGTGCCAGCAGTTTAAGGACTAGCGGGAGTACCCTATTTGAGCAGTTCTTC | CASSLRTSGSTLFEQFF | TRBD2 | TRBJ2-1 | NA | TRBV28
TGTGCCAGTAGTCCCGGCCAGCCTGGAAACACCATATATTTT | CASSPGQPGNTIYF | NA | TRBJ1-3 | NA | TRBV19
TGCAGCCTGGGAGAACCAGCGGGAGGCTTTCCCGGTACCCAGTACTTC | CSLGEPAGGFPGTQYF | TRBD2 | TRBJ2-5 | NA | TRBV29-1
TGTGCCAGCAGGGTGGGGAGGGGGCACACCATATATTTT | CASRVGRGHTIYF | TRBD1 | TRBJ1-3 | NA | TRBV6-6
TGCGCCAGCAGCTTGTCTTCCACTGAAGCTTTCTTT | CASSLSSTEAFF | NA | TRBJ1-1 | NA | TRBV5-1
TGTGCCAGCAGCAATCTCCGGGAAAGCAATCAGCCCCAGCATTTT | CASSNLRESNQPQHF | NA | TRBJ1-5 | NA | TRBV21-1
TGTGCCATCATGATCACTAGCGGGACCCAATACAATGAGCAGTTCTTC | CAIMITSGTQYNEQFF | TRBD2 | TRBJ2-1 | NA | TRBV10-3
TGTGCCAGCAGCGCGTGGGGGGGAGAGCAGTACTTC | CASSAWGGEQYF | TRBD2 | TRBJ2-7 | NA | TRBV2